The clone carrying this TCR beta chain came up a few times. Its specificity is unknown. This specimen belongs to a study of cytomegalovirus exposure and HLA in healthy donors. Study overall: Researchers previously reported finding about 110 million unique TCR beta sequences from about 200 million T cells.

Study results and limitations: A previous analysis found most TCR beta V segments productive roughly 90% or roughly 30% of the time. TRBV6-2, TRBV6-3 and some other V segments were unresolvable in 87-base-pair reads.

The V and J ends lost 6 bases and 4 bases, in that order; junction bases with no gene match: 5. The CDR3 contains 13 residues. The V gene's germline CDR1 is MNHEY and CDR2 SMNVEV (reference sequence). A multiplex PCR was run with 60 Vbeta primers and 13 Jbeta primers. Sequenced by immunoSEQ multiplex PCR; TCRdb stores in-frame clones only, minus some. Counted here are roughly 100,000 clones, 80% to 90% occurring once; the ten biggest clones make up around 5.2%. It was healthy bone marrow donors who served as donors. This clonotype was obtained from a young woman in good health and CMV-seropositive. Sequenced sample: PBMCs. The chain uses TRBV27 and TRBJ1-2, with 7 bases matching TRBD1. The CDR3 sequence is CASSTGTAYGYTF. The CDR3 bases are TGTGCCAGCAGCACAGGGACAGCCTATGGCTACACCTTC.